The 20 T cell receptor beta chains below all came from one sample that was sequenced in a study of blood T cells in healthy people across ages. Through a sample-barcoded 5' primer and a J-beta primer mix, a second PCR was run for roughly 7 to 12 cycles. TCRdb recomputed calls from the 5' RACE reads with MiXCR, one row per CDR3 protein. The data contain about a million distinct CDR3 sequences, roughly 50% of them singletons. The sequenced sample consisted of blood. These receptor sequences come from a man younger than 45 in good health.

This chain uses TRBV28 with TRBJ2-4; D gene uncertain. Trimming removed 5 bases from V and 0 bases from J, with 14 bases in between. The CDR3 length is 16 residues. Germline CDR1 is MDHEN and CDR2 is SYDVKM. The CDR3 nucleotides read TGTGCCAGCAGTCGCGCAGATACTTTAGCCAAAAACATTCAGTACTTC. Protein product: CASSRADTLAKNIQYF.

This clonotype was seen a single time. This sequence joins TRBV12-5 and TRBJ1-1; D is uncertain. Germline values: CDR1 LGHNT, CDR2 FRNRAP. Trimming removed 8 bases at V and 1 base at J, with 11 bases between. This CDR3 has 13 amino acids. CDR3 DNA: TGTGCTAGTTGCGAGGGCTGGAACACTGAAGCTTTCTTT. Translation: CASCEGWNTEAFF. Full variable domain (missing parts from reference TRBV12-5 and TRBJ1-1): DARVTQTPRHKVTEMGQEVTMRCQPILGHNTVFWYRQTMMQGLELLAYFRNRAPLDDSGMPKDRFSAEMPDATLATLKIQPSEPRDSAVYFCASCEGWNTEAFFGQGTRLTVV.

This clonotype was seen only once. The chain links TRBV20-1 to TRBJ2-7; D possibly matches TRBD1 or TRBD2 (5 bases each). In germline, CDR1 is DFQATT, CDR2 SNEGSKA (reference sequence). The V end lost 3 bases, the J end lost 4 bases, and 16 bases lay between the germline ends. This CDR3 has 14 amino acids. The CDR3 region has the DNA TGCAGTGCTAGGGGAATCGGGGACCTTTACGAGCAGTACTTC. Translating gives CSARGIGDLYEQYF.

The chain combines TRBV27 with TRBJ1-6; D possibly corresponds to TRBD1 (5 bases). Deletions cut 5 bases from V and 8 bases from J, with 19 bases between. The CDR3 runs 16 residues. The germline V gene encodes CDR1 MNHEY and CDR2 SMNVEV (reference sequence). CDR3 in amino acids: CASSPPWVGDYSPLHF. CDR3 coding DNA: TGTGCCAGCAGTCCGCCTTGGGTAGGGGACTATTCACCCCTCCACTTT.

V usage is TRBV29-1 and J usage is TRBJ1-2; D is perhaps TRBD1 (6 bases). Germline V gene lookup returns CDR1 SQVTM and CDR2 ANQGSEA. With 6 bases removed from V and 2 bases from J, the gap between germline ends came to 13 bases. The CDR3 consists of 13 residues. The CDR3 sequence: CSVTGGGNYGYTF. In DNA form, the CDR3 reads TGCAGCGTCACTGGAGGGGGGAACTATGGCTACACCTTC.

The count of this clonotype is one. The rearrangement joins TRBV5-1 to TRBJ1-4, with TRBD1 matching over 8 bases. V was pared by 0 bases and J by 0 bases, with 4 bases of the junction left unmatched. CDR3 length equals 17 residues. The germline V gene encodes CDR1 SGHRS and CDR2 YFSETQ. The CDR3 region has the DNA TGCGCCAGCAGCTTGGTGCGGACAGGGACAACTAATGAAAAACTGTTTTTT. This sequence encodes CASSLVRTGTTNEKLFF.

This chain connects TRBV6-5 to TRBJ1-2; 7 nucleotides line up with TRBD1. Looked up from germline, CDR1 is MNHEY and CDR2 is SVGAGI. The length of the CDR3 is 15 residues. Trimming at V came to 6 bases and at J to 1 base, leaving 8 bases not matched to a gene. In DNA, the CDR3 is TGTGCCAGCAGCCGCGACCGGGACAGTAACTATGGCTACACCTTC. Encoded protein: CASSRDRDSNYGYTF.

The sample holds many counts of this clonotype. The CDR3 sequence is CASSRSTDTQYF. The CDR3 region has the DNA TGTGCCAGCAGTCGCAGCACAGATACGCAGTATTTT. The chain has TRBV12-3 or TRBV12-4 and TRBJ2-3; no reliable D call. The CDR3 extends over 12 amino acids. The V end was cut by 5 bases, the J end by 0 bases, with 3 bases between.

The chain is built from TRBV30 and TRBJ2-7; D is perhaps TRBD1 (6 bases). The CDR3 is made up of 14 amino acids. Germline CDR1 reads GTSNPN; CDR2 reads SVGIG (reference sequence). The V and J ends lost 2 bases and 4 bases respectively, with 15 bases between them. The CDR3, as DNA: TGTGCCTGGAGTCTGTGGCAGGGGAAGTACGAGCAGTACTTC. Its protein is CAWSLWQGKYEQYF.

The V gene is TRBV20-1, the J gene TRBJ1-1; a possible D gene is TRBD1 (5 bases). CDR3 length: 14 amino acids. Trimming took 5 bases from V and 0 from J, leaving 13 bases between them. The germline CDR1 and CDR2 sequences are DFQATT and SNEGSKA (reference sequence). The CDR3 coding sequence is TGCAGTGCTGGGGGTATTGTCATGAACACTGAAGCTTTCTTT. Amino acid sequence: CSAGGIVMNTEAFF.

This clonotype was detected only a few times. V gene TRBV4-3 combines with J gene TRBJ2-1; 9 bases line up with TRBD1. Germline V lookup: CDR1 LGHNA, CDR2 YSLEER. V lost 4 bases to trimming and J lost 9 bases; unmatched junction nucleotides: 13. The CDR3 totals 16 residues. The CDR3 nucleotides are TGCGCCAGCAGCCGAAATCCGGCGACAGGGGGGGGTGAGCAGTTCTTC. Translation: CASSRNPATGGGEQFF.

This clonotype was observed once. V usage is TRBV4-1 and J usage is TRBJ2-2; 7 bases fit TRBD2. Germline CDR1 MGHRA, CDR2 YSYEKL. V gave up 0 bases and J gave up 5 bases; unmatched junction bases: 9. The CDR3 consists of 17 residues. The CDR3 nucleotides are TGCGCCAGCAGCCAAGAGGTTCCAGCGGGGAGGACCGGGGAGCTGTTTTTT. Translated: CASSQEVPAGRTGELFF.

The V gene is TRBV7-9, the J gene TRBJ2-7; 7 bases align to TRBD1. CDR3 size: 14 residues. The V gene end was trimmed by 2 bases and the J gene end by 3 bases; junction bases not matched to a gene: 4. The germline V gene has CDR1 SEHNR and CDR2 FQNEAQ (reference sequence). The CDR3 DNA is TGTGCCAGCAGCTTAACAGGGGTAGACTACGAGCAGTACTTC. Protein product: CASSLTGVDYEQYF.

This clonotype was seen only a few times. This chain links TRBV3-1 with TRBJ2-1, with D maybe TRBD1 (6 bases). Trimming pared 4 bases from V and 9 bases from J, leaving 13 bases between. This CDR3 is built from 13 residues. Germline loops: CDR1 LGHDT, CDR2 YNNKEL (reference sequence). Here the CDR3 DNA reads TGTGCCAGCAGCCCAACCGACAGGACTGAGCAGTTCTTC. It specifies CASSPTDRTEQFF.

V gene TRBV3-1 combines with J gene TRBJ2-1; TRBD1 might be the D (7 bases). Per germline, CDR1 LGHDT and CDR2 YNNKEL (reference sequence). Deletions cut 6 bases from V and 7 bases from J, with 19 bases between. This CDR3 has 15 amino acids. This chain's CDR3 is CASSPTRGLGNEQFF. Here the CDR3 DNA reads TGTGCCAGCAGTCCGACTAGGGGGCTGGGGAATGAGCAGTTCTTC.

CDR3 bases: TGCGCCAGCAGCCAAGGAACAGCGGGGGGGCTCAATGAGCAGTTCTTC. Amino acid sequence: CASSQGTAGGLNEQFF. This chain connects TRBV4-1 to TRBJ2-1; 10 nucleotides align to TRBD2. The V gene end was trimmed by 1 base and the J gene end by 6 bases; junction bases not matched to a gene: 6. The CDR3 is 16 amino acids. In germline, CDR1 is MGHRA, CDR2 YSYEKL.

This clonotype was found a few times. The gene calls are TRBV7-8 and TRBJ2-4, with TRBD1 matching over 9 bases. The DNA end lines up better with TRBJ2-7; the J call may be wrong. In germline, CDR1 is SGHVS, CDR2 FQNEAQ. The CDR3 extends over 15 amino acids. CDR3 protein: CASTAGTGLLYEQYF. The DNA for the CDR3 is TGTGCCAGCACCGCCGGGACAGGGTTGTTGTACGAGCAGTACTTC.

The chain is built from TRBV27 and TRBJ2-5; 10 bases line up with TRBD2. The J call may be wrong; the DNA end is better matched by TRBJ2-7. Per the germline V gene, CDR1 is MNHEY and CDR2 is SMNVEV (reference sequence). This CDR3 spans 16 amino acids. The CDR3 DNA is TGTGCCAGCAGCCCCTCAAGCGGGGGGGGACCATACGAGCAGTACTTC. Translation: CASSPSSGGGPYEQYF.

This clonotype has at least ten counts. The rearrangement joins TRBV28 to TRBJ2-1, with a weak D call TRBD2 (5 bases). The germline V gene encodes CDR1 MDHEN and CDR2 SYDVKM. The length of the CDR3 is 12 residues. V dropped 3 bases and J dropped 8 bases, with 8 bases sitting between them. CDR3 DNA sequence: TGTGCCAGCAGTTTTTACGGGGATGAGCAGTTCTTC. It specifies CASSFYGDEQFF.

The rearrangement links TRBV7-2 to TRBJ1-1; D not resolved. V was trimmed by 5 bases and J by 0 bases, leaving 13 bases between them. CDR1 SGHTA and CDR2 FQGNSA come from the germline V gene. This CDR3 spans 15 amino acids. CDR3 nucleotides: TGTGCCAGCAGCGGCAGTGCGGGCCTGAACACTGAAGCTTTCTTT. Amino acid sequence: CASSGSAGLNTEAFF.